This TCR beta chain was captured in a study of T cell repertoires in ileal Crohn's disease. Study summary: All patients had surgery for stricturing (around 60%) or penetrating (around 39%) disease.

Sequencing was performed with immunoSEQ multiplex PCR; in TCRdb, only in-frame clones are kept and a portion is missing. The repertoire has more than 9,000 clones, around three quarters of them found once; the top ten carry less than 5.5%. The CDR3 loop spans 14 amino acids. Germline trimming cut 5 bases from V and 7 bases from J; bases unmatched to any gene: 8. Germline CDR1 reads SGHNT; CDR2 reads YENEEA. The genes are TRBV11-3 and TRBJ1-1; TRBD1 agrees at 9 bases. Sequenced material: ileal tissue. The TCR sequence derives from an adult with Crohn's disease. The CDR3 region is CASSQTGGLDEAFF. The CDR3 DNA reads as TGTGCCAGCAGCCAAACAGGGGGCCTAGATGAAGCTTTCTTT.